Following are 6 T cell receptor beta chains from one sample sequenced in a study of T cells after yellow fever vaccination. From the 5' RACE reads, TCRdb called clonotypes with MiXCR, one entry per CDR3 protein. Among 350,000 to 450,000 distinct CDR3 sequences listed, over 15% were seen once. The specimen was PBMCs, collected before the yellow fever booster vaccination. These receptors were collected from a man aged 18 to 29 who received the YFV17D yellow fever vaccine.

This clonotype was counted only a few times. CDR3 nucleotide sequence: TGTGCCAGTAGTATTGGGTGGACAGCCTACAATGAGCAGTTCTTC. It encodes CASSIGWTAYNEQFF. V usage is TRBV19 and J usage is TRBJ2-1; possible D gene TRBD1, 6 bases. V dropped 3 bases and J dropped 2 bases, with 11 bases sitting between them. The CDR3 extends over 15 amino acids. Germline lookup yields CDR1 LNHDA and CDR2 SQIVND (reference sequence).

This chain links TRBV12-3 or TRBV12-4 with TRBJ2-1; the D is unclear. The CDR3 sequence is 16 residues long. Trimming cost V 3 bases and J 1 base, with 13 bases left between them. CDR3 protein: CASSFTALGSYNEQFF. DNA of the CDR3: TGTGCCAGCAGTTTCACCGCTCTGGGGTCCTACAATGAGCAGTTCTTC.

CDR3 amino acids: CASSSARGSSYNEQFF. DNA for the CDR3: TGTGCCAGCAGCTCCGCGAGGGGGAGCTCCTACAATGAGCAGTTCTTC. This chain connects TRBV7-9 to TRBJ2-1; D may be TRBD1 (6 bases). This CDR3 is built from 16 residues. Germline loops: CDR1 SEHNR, CDR2 FQNEAQ (reference sequence). The ends were cut back, 4 bases at V and 0 bases at J, with 13 bases in the middle.

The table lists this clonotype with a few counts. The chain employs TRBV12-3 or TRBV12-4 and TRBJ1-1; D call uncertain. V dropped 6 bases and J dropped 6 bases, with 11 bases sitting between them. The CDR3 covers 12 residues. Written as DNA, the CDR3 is TGTGCCAGCAGCGAGACCTTCGCTGAAGCTTTCTTT. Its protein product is CASSETFAEAFF.

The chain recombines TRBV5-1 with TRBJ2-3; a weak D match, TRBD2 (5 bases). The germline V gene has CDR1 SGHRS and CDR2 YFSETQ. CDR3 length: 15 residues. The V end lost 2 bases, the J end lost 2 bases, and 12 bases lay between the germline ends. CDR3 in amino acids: CASSFEGFLTDTQYF. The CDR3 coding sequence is TGCGCCAGCAGCTTCGAGGGATTCCTCACAGATACGCAGTATTTT.

CDR3 nucleotides: TGTGCCAGCACGGAGACAGGGAAAGGCCACGAGCAGTACTTC. Translated: CASTETGKGHEQYF. The genes are TRBV6-5 and TRBJ2-7, with 7 positions matching TRBD1. Germline CDR1 and CDR2: MNHEY and SVGAGI. The CDR3 is made up of 14 amino acids. V lost 7 bases, J lost 5 bases, and 11 bases stayed unmatched.